The clone carrying this T cell receptor beta chain was found once. As to treatment: over 15 received Ad26.COV2.S at low or high dose, single or two shots; 5 received placebo; per-sample allocation not given. Sample collection was performed on day 63 after the first vaccine or placebo injection. Immunization relied on an Ad26 vector, which expressed Wuhan-strain SARS-CoV-2 spike. The sample is drawn from a study of Ad26.COV2.S vaccination and SARS-CoV-2 variants. TCRdb's copy holds only in-frame clones and misses some; the assay was immunoSEQ multiplex PCR. The repertoire holds over 400,000 clones, with less than 95% as singletons. Germline CDR1 reads SEHNR; CDR2 reads FQNEAQ (reference sequence). CDR3 length equals 15 residues. Trimming removed 4 bases from V and 5 bases from J; junction bases left unmatched: 10.

J is TRBJ2-5 and V is TRBV7-9, with TRBD2 matching over 7 bases. The sequence came from a person aged 18-60 years who received the Ad26.COV2.S COVID-19 vaccine or a placebo. This sample comprised peripheral blood, obtained in a trial of Ad26.COV2.S vaccine versus placebo. This CDR3 is CASSSPLGGGETQYF. The CDR3 DNA reads TGTGCCAGCAGCTCCCCCCTTGGGGGAGGGGAGACCCAGTACTTC.